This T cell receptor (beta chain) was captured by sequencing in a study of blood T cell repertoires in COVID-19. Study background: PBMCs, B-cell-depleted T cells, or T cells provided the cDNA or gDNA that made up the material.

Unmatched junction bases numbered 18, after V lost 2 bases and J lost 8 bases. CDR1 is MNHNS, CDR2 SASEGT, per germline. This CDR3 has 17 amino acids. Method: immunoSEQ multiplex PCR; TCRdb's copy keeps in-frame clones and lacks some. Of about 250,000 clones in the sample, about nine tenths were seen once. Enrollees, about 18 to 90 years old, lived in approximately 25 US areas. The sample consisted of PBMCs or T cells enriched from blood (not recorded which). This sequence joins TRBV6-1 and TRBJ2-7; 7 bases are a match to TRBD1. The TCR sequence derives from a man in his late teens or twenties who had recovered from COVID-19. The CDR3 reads CASSEIGTENPFGQQYF. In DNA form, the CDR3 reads TGTGCCAGCAGTGAAATCGGGACAGAGAACCCGTTTGGTCAGCAGTACTTC.